This TCR beta chain was profiled in a study of CD8 T cells in Susac syndrome. The CDR3 length is 14 residues. The V end was cut by 5 bases, the J end by 3 bases, with 11 bases between. From germline, CDR1 is MDHEN and CDR2 SYDVKM. Reverse transcription of roughly 0.45 to 1 ug RNA used random hexamers. TCRdb re-derived calls from the immunoSEQ multiplex PCR reads in MiXCR, one entry per CDR3 protein. The table includes roughly 50,000 distinct CDR3 sequences, approximately 93% detected once. Sequencing was performed on CD8+ T cells from PBMCs. This TCR was sampled from a human donor in good health. The chain uses TRBV28 and TRBJ2-1; D is ambiguous. CDR3 in amino acids: CASSPSADYNEQFF. In DNA form, the CDR3 reads TGTGCCAGCAGTCCCAGCGCCGACTACAATGAGCAGTTCTTC.